The 14 T cell receptor beta chains below all came from one sample that was sequenced in a study of T cell repertoires in cytomegalovirus infection. TCRdb reprocessed the reads with MiXCR, giving one entry per CDR3 protein. The table has about 530,000 distinct CDR3 sequences, about a quarter seen once. Sequences were obtained from PBMCs. The receptors shown here come from a human donor in good health (CMV status not recorded). Some clones in this sample may be carry-over from other donors' samples.

This clonotype showed up many times. This chain uses TRBV7-8 with TRBJ1-1, with D uncertain. CDR3 size: 13 residues. From germline, CDR1 is SGHVS and CDR2 FQNEAQ. V gave up 1 base and J gave up 7 bases, with 10 bases separating them. CDR3 loop: CASSLVLQIEAFF. The CDR3 DNA is TGTGCCAGCAGCTTAGTCCTACAGATTGAAGCTTTCTTT.

This clonotype was seen at least ten times. J is TRBJ2-7 and V is TRBV7-8; D is perhaps TRBD2 (6 bases). Trimming removed 5 bases from V and 2 bases from J, with 16 bases in between. The CDR3 has 15 amino acids. The germline V gene has CDR1 SGHVS and CDR2 FQNEAQ. The CDR3 here is CASSPAPPGAYEQYV. The CDR3 DNA reads TGTGCCAGCAGCCCAGCCCCACCGGGGGCCTACGAGCAGTACGTC.

The chain is built from TRBV7-2 and TRBJ1-2; 8 positions match TRBD1. The trim removed 0 bases at V and 4 bases at J, leaving 7 bases unmatched. The CDR3 covers 16 residues. Germline V gives CDR1 SGHTA, CDR2 FQGNSA. CDR3 sequence (DNA): TGTGCCAGCAGCTTAGCGCGCCAGGGGGCTGGCTATGGCTACACCTTC. As protein: CASSLARQGAGYGYTF.

The chain joins TRBV20-1 to TRBJ2-3; 7 bases map to TRBD2. The CDR3 sequence is 14 residues long. Germline-derived CDR1 and CDR2 are DFQATT and SNEGSKA (reference sequence). The J segment lost 8 bases and the V segment lost 3 bases, leaving 11 bases of the junction unmatched. The CDR3 coding sequence is TGCAGTGCTAGTATGGGGACCCGCGGGGGTACGCAGTATTTT. Translation: CSASMGTRGGTQYF.

This clonotype was detected ten times or more. The gene calls are TRBV5-6 and TRBJ1-2; TRBD1 is a possible D gene (5 bases). V lost 2 bases and J 2 bases, leaving 10 bases between the germline ends. CDR1 and CDR2 from the germline V gene are SGHDT and YYEEEE. The CDR3 runs 14 residues. For the CDR3, the DNA is TGTGCCAGCAGCTTAGTAAACAGGAACTATGGCTACACCTTC. Protein: CASSLVNRNYGYTF.

J is TRBJ2-1 and V is TRBV20-1, with a possible D match to TRBD2 (5 bases). Deletions cut 3 bases from V and 8 bases from J, with 14 bases between. The length of the CDR3 is 13 residues. In germline, CDR1 is DFQATT, CDR2 SNEGSKA (reference sequence). Here the CDR3 reads CSARDRDGDEQFF. The CDR3 region has the DNA TGCAGTGCTAGGGACCGGGATGGCGATGAGCAGTTCTTC.

CDR3 sequence (DNA): TGTGCCAGCAGCTTAGGGACACGAACCTACAATGAGCAGTTCTTC. Translating gives CASSLGTRTYNEQFF. The J gene is TRBJ2-1, the V gene TRBV7-2; D is possibly TRBD1 (5 bases). CDR1 SGHTA and CDR2 FQGNSA come from the germline V gene. Trimming pared 1 base from V and 2 bases from J, leaving 9 bases between. The CDR3 totals 15 residues.

A few counts support this clonotype. Written as DNA, the CDR3 is TGTGCCAGCAGTTTAGATTTTGACAGCTCCTACGAGCAGTACGTC. Protein: CASSLDFDSSYEQYV. This sequence joins TRBV6-2 or TRBV6-3 and TRBJ2-7; TRBD1 is a possible D gene (5 bases). Deletions cut 4 bases from V and 0 bases from J, with 13 bases between. Looked up from germline, CDR1 is MNHEY and CDR2 is SVGEGT. The CDR3 has 15 residues.

This clonotype was seen only once. The gene calls are TRBV4-1 and TRBJ2-3; no clear D. The V end lost 3 bases, the J end lost 6 bases, and 10 bases lay between the germline ends. This CDR3 has 13 residues. Germline V gene data show CDR1 as MGHRA and CDR2 as YSYEKL. CDR3 sequence (DNA): TGCGCCAGCAGCCAGGAATGGCCTGATACGCAGTATTTT. Translated: CASSQEWPDTQYF.

The chain couples TRBV6-5 to TRBJ2-5, with D possibly being TRBD2 (6 bases). CDR3 length: 14 residues. CDR1 is MNHEY, CDR2 SVGAGI, per germline. V shed 2 bases and J shed 5 bases, with 12 bases lying between them. CDR3 loop: CASSYGGMVETQYF. The CDR3, as DNA: TGTGCCAGCAGTTACGGCGGGATGGTGGAGACCCAGTACTTC.

The chain uses TRBV11-2 and TRBJ2-2; D is ambiguous. Germline lookup yields CDR1 SGHAT and CDR2 FQNNGV. Trimming took off 1 base at V and 0 bases at J, with 6 bases between the two ends. This CDR3 is built from 15 residues. CDR3 protein: CASSLAHTNTGELFF. The DNA of the CDR3 is TGTGCCAGCAGCTTAGCCCACACGAACACCGGGGAGCTGTTTTTT.

CDR3 bases: TGTGCCAGCAGTGGTCAGGGGTTTGGCTACACCTTC. It specifies CASSGQGFGYTF. The chain links TRBV2 to TRBJ1-2; D is perhaps TRBD1 (6 bases). The CDR3 spans 12 residues. CDR1 and CDR2 from the germline V gene are SNHLY and FYNNEI. V gave up 4 bases and J gave up 7 bases, with 10 bases separating them.

This clonotype was counted only a few times. This chain uses TRBV27 with TRBJ2-1; 8 bases align to TRBD2. The V segment lost 6 bases and the J segment 5 bases; nucleotides outside the gene matches: 12. The CDR3 length is 16 residues. Germline V gene lookup returns CDR1 MNHEY and CDR2 SMNVEV (reference sequence). The CDR3 loop reads CASRGGGAAGDNEQFF. The CDR3 coding sequence is TGTGCCAGCAGGGGGGGGGGGGCAGCGGGGGACAATGAGCAGTTCTTC.

This clonotype has a count of ten or more. The gene calls are TRBV4-1 and TRBJ2-1; maybe TRBD2 (7 bases). The V gene lost 6 bases and the J gene lost 6 bases, with 18 bases spanning the gap. Germline V lookup: CDR1 MGHRA, CDR2 YSYEKL. This CDR3 is 15 amino acids long. The CDR3 spells CASRGGGARGNEQFF. The CDR3 DNA reads as TGCGCCAGCAGGGGGGGGGGGGCCCGTGGCAATGAGCAGTTCTTC.